Below are 5 T cell receptor beta chains sequenced from a single sample in a study of cytomegalovirus exposure and HLA in healthy donors. The PCR employed 60 Vbeta primers together with 13 Jbeta primers. TCRdb's copy holds only in-frame clones and misses some; the assay was immunoSEQ multiplex PCR. Found here are around 130,000 clones, around 72% of them singletons; the top ten hold approximately 1.7%. The source material was PBMCs. Source of these receptors: a woman between 40 and 50 years old in good health and CMV-seronegative.

This sequence joins TRBV30 and TRBJ2-1; 8 nucleotides align to TRBD2. This CDR3 has 14 amino acids. The germline V gene has CDR1 GTSNPN and CDR2 SVGIG (reference sequence). Trimming at V came to 3 bases and at J to 6 bases, leaving 7 bases not matched to a gene. The CDR3 bases are TGTGCCTGGAGACCCCCGGGAGGGGGCAATGAGCAGTTCTTC. Translating it yields CAWRPPGGGNEQFF.

The DNA of the CDR3 is TGTGCCAGCAGTCGACTAGCGGGAGTTTGGCAAGAGACCCAGTACTTC. It encodes CASSRLAGVWQETQYF. This chain joins TRBV5-6 and TRBJ2-5; 12 bases map to TRBD2. Trimming took 5 bases from V and 2 from J; bases not matched to a gene: 7. The germline gives CDR1 SGHDT, CDR2 YYEEEE. This CDR3 comprises 16 residues.

This chain connects TRBV5-4 to TRBJ2-5; 9 bases are shared with TRBD2. This CDR3 has 17 residues. Germline values: CDR1 SGHNT, CDR2 YYREEE (reference sequence). Trimming removed 7 bases from V and 1 base from J; junction bases left unmatched: 14. The CDR3: CASSSVGGGGGQETQYF. The CDR3 coding sequence is TGTGCCAGCTCTTCTGTGGGGGGCGGGGGGGGCCAAGAGACCCAGTACTTC. Together with reference TRBV5-4 and TRBJ2-5, the CDR3 gives the full variable domain: ETGVTQSPTHLIKTRGQQVTLRCSSQSGHNTVSWYQQALGQGPQFIFQYYREEENGRGNFPPRFSGLQFPNYSSELNVNALELDDSALYLCASSSVGGGGGQETQYFGPGTRLLVL.

This chain uses TRBV27 with TRBJ2-1; 9 bases fit TRBD1. The ends lost 5 bases at V and 3 bases at J; junction bases unmatched: 5. Germline CDR1 reads MNHEY; CDR2 reads SMNVEV (reference sequence). The CDR3 covers 15 residues. CDR3 sequence reads: CASSLGTGFYNEQFF. Written as DNA, the CDR3 is TGTGCCAGCAGTCTCGGGACAGGGTTCTACAATGAGCAGTTCTTC.

The chain recombines TRBV5-8 with TRBJ2-7, with 7 bases lining up with TRBD1. This CDR3 has 15 amino acids. Germline loops: CDR1 SGHTS, CDR2 YDEGEE. V lost 1 base, J lost 5 bases, and 9 bases stayed unmatched. For the CDR3, the DNA is TGTGCCAGCAGCTTGAGTACAGGGGCGGACCACGAGCAGTACTTC. Residues: CASSLSTGADHEQYF.